The 25 T cell receptor beta chains in this list originate from one sample, sequenced in a study of cytomegalovirus exposure and HLA in healthy donors. 13 Jbeta primers and 60 Vbeta primers were used for the PCR. Clones were sequenced by immunoSEQ multiplex PCR, and TCRdb holds only the in-frame ones, with some missing. The sample shows a few hundred thousand clones, roughly 83% of them seen only once. Sequenced sample: PBMCs. The receptors come from a girl aged 10 to 17 in good health and CMV-seronegative.

The V call is TRBV14, the J call TRBJ2-7, with D maybe TRBD1 (6 bases). The V and J ends lost 2 bases and 2 bases respectively, with 10 bases between them. Per germline, CDR1 SGHDN and CDR2 FVKESK. The CDR3 consists of 14 residues. The CDR3 spells CASSQRTDPYEQYF. The CDR3 nucleotides are TGTGCCAGCAGCCAAAGGACAGACCCCTACGAGCAGTACTTC.

The rearrangement joins TRBV7-9 to TRBJ2-1; unclear D gene. The germline gives CDR1 SEHNR, CDR2 FQNEAQ (reference sequence). The V end lost 5 bases, the J end lost 5 bases, and 13 bases lay between the germline ends. The CDR3 consists of 14 residues. The DNA of the CDR3 is TGTGCCAGCAGCCCACTCGAACGTAACAATGAGCAGTTCTTC. Translation gives CASSPLERNNEQFF.

V usage is TRBV11-2 and J usage is TRBJ2-3; 7 nucleotides align to TRBD2. Germline-derived CDR1 and CDR2 are SGHAT and FQNNGV. Germline trimming cut 4 bases from V and 3 bases from J; bases unmatched to any gene: 7. The CDR3 consists of 15 residues. This CDR3 is CASSSAGGRTDTQYF. In DNA form, the CDR3 reads TGTGCCAGCAGCTCCGCCGGGGGGAGGACAGATACGCAGTATTTT. Full variable domain (outside the CDR3, taken from reference TRBV11-2 and TRBJ2-3): EAGVAQSPRYKIIEKRQSVAFWCNPISGHATLYWYQQILGQGPKLLIQFQNNGVVDDSQLPKDRFSAERLKGVDSTLKIQPAKLEDSAVYLCASSSAGGRTDTQYFGPGTRLTVL.

The V gene is TRBV7-2, the J gene TRBJ2-7, with a tentative D call TRBD2 (5 bases). The CDR3 is made up of 15 amino acids. The V end was cut by 5 bases, the J end by 4 bases, with 18 bases between. Germline CDR1 is SGHTA and CDR2 is FQGNSA. The chain's CDR3 is CASSPRPDGVYEQYF. The CDR3 DNA follows: TGTGCCAGCAGCCCACGCCCTGACGGGGTGTACGAGCAGTACTTC.

This clone was recorded once. The chain recombines TRBV7-7 with TRBJ2-5, with a tentative D call TRBD1 (5 bases). This CDR3 spans 13 amino acids. Trimming stripped 5 bases from V and 3 bases from J, with 10 bases between. In germline, CDR1 is SSHAT, CDR2 FNYEAQ (reference sequence). This chain's CDR3 is CASSLGPKETQYF. CDR3 bases: TGTGCCAGCAGCCTGGGGCCGAAAGAGACCCAGTACTTC.

V gene TRBV6-5 combines with J gene TRBJ2-7; TRBD2 is a possible D gene (5 bases). V dropped 0 bases and J dropped 5 bases, with 14 bases sitting between them. Germline CDR1 MNHEY, CDR2 SVGAGI. The CDR3 is 15 residues long. This CDR3 reads CASSYSISRVDEQYF. CDR3 coding DNA: TGTGCCAGCAGTTACTCGATTTCGAGGGTCGACGAGCAGTACTTC.

V gene TRBV28 combines with J gene TRBJ2-5; 8 bases are shared with TRBD2. This CDR3 comprises 14 residues. Germline values: CDR1 MDHEN, CDR2 SYDVKM. V lost 7 bases to trimming and J lost 4 bases; unmatched junction nucleotides: 8. CDR3 coding DNA: TGTGCCAGCACAGACGGGGGGGACGGAGAGACCCAGTACTTC. Amino acid sequence: CASTDGGDGETQYF.

This clone has a single count. The V call is TRBV28, the J call TRBJ1-1, with D unclear. Trimming stripped 6 bases from V and 0 bases from J, with 8 bases between. The CDR3 loop spans 13 amino acids. Per germline, CDR1 MDHEN and CDR2 SYDVKM. CDR3 region: CASSPVVNTEAFF. DNA of the CDR3: TGTGCCAGCAGCCCGGTGGTGAACACTGAAGCTTTCTTT.

This rearrangement joins TRBV9 to TRBJ1-4; D is possibly TRBD1 (5 bases). Trimming took 0 bases from V and 5 from J, leaving 14 bases between them. The CDR3 is made up of 16 amino acids. Per the germline V gene, CDR1 is SGDLS and CDR2 is YYNGEE. CDR3 in DNA: TGTGCCAGCAGCGTAGCCCCAGACAGAAGGAATGAAAAACTGTTTTTT. This codes for CASSVAPDRRNEKLFF.

The chain couples TRBV28 to TRBJ1-1, with 9 bases fitting TRBD1. This CDR3 is built from 15 residues. V shed 5 bases, J shed 8 bases, and the junction held 12 bases outside the gene matches. Germline-derived CDR1 and CDR2 are MDHEN and SYDVKM. The DNA for the CDR3 is TGTGCCAGCAGTAGACGAAATCGGGGACAGGGAGAAGCTTTCTTT. It specifies CASSRRNRGQGEAFF.

In this sample, this clone turned up a few times. The genes are TRBV4-1 and TRBJ2-7; a weak D match, TRBD1 (5 bases). V lost 0 bases and J 0 bases, leaving 15 bases between the germline ends. CDR3 length equals 17 residues. Germline CDR1 is MGHRA and CDR2 is YSYEKL. In nucleotides, the CDR3 is TGCGCCAGCAGCCAAGATTCAACAGGCTACCCCTCCTACGAGCAGTACTTC. Translated: CASSQDSTGYPSYEQYF.

Only a few counts were recorded for this clone. The V and J genes are TRBV6-6 and TRBJ1-2; D may be TRBD1 (5 bases). V was trimmed by 7 bases and J by 4 bases, leaving 16 bases between them. CDR3 length: 14 amino acids. Germline V gene lookup returns CDR1 MNHNY and CDR2 SVGAGI (reference sequence). Written as DNA, the CDR3 is TGTGCCAGCAACCCCCAGGGATCGTCCTATGGCTACACCTTC. This gives the protein CASNPQGSSYGYTF.

The chain links TRBV2 to TRBJ2-5, with 14 bases identical to TRBD2. V lost 2 bases and J lost 4; bases outside the gene matches: 6. The length of the CDR3 is 17 residues. The V gene's germline CDR1 is SNHLY and CDR2 FYNNEI. The chain's CDR3 is CASSEMTSGRAIETQYF. CDR3 sequence (DNA): TGTGCCAGCAGTGAAATGACTAGCGGGAGGGCCATAGAGACCCAGTACTTC.

The CDR3 reads CASSPEGTNYNEQFF. The CDR3 coding sequence is TGTGCCAGCAGCCCCGAGGGGACTAACTACAATGAGCAGTTCTTC. The chain is built from TRBV7-3 and TRBJ2-1; 7 bases line up with TRBD2. The CDR3 contains 15 residues. CDR1 is SGHTA, CDR2 FQGTGA, per germline. Unmatched junction bases numbered 7, after V lost 5 bases and J lost 3 bases.

The chain joins TRBV28 to TRBJ1-1; D is unclear. From germline, CDR1 is MDHEN and CDR2 SYDVKM. The length of the CDR3 is 12 residues. Trimming left V 8 bases short and J 0 bases short, with 7 bases between. As DNA, the CDR3 is TGTGCCAGCTGGGCTCTGAACACTGAAGCTTTCTTT. It specifies CASWALNTEAFF.

V gene TRBV28 combines with J gene TRBJ2-7; D call uncertain. Germline V gene data show CDR1 as MDHEN and CDR2 as SYDVKM. The CDR3 totals 13 residues. V dropped 10 bases and J dropped 0 bases, with 13 bases sitting between them. CDR3 residues: CATLQMISYEQYF. The DNA of the CDR3 is TGTGCCACCCTTCAGATGATCTCCTACGAGCAGTACTTC. The variable domain in full, with the rest retrieved from reference TRBV28 and TRBJ2-7, is DVKVTQSSRYLVKRTGEKVFLECVQDMDHENMFWYRQDPGLGLRLIYFSYDVKMKEKGDIPEGYSVSREKKERFSLILESASTNQTSMYLCATLQMISYEQYFGPGTRLTVT.

This chain connects TRBV2 to TRBJ2-3, with D possibly matching TRBD2 (5 bases). Trimming pared 7 bases from V and 3 bases from J, leaving 11 bases between. CDR1 and CDR2 from the germline V gene are SNHLY and FYNNEI. This CDR3 region has 13 residues. Here the CDR3 reads CASISGATDTQYF. The CDR3 nucleotides are TGTGCCAGCATAAGCGGAGCTACAGATACGCAGTATTTT.

The rearrangement links TRBV5-3 to TRBJ1-3; D is unresolved. TRBV5-3 is designated an ORF whose function remains uncertain. V was cut by 6 bases and J by 0 bases, with 16 bases left in between. This CDR3 has 16 residues. This CDR3 is CARMGGAISSGNTIYF. CDR3 bases: TGTGCCAGAATGGGAGGTGCGATAAGCTCTGGAAACACCATATATTTT.

This clone was seen only once. The chain uses TRBV2 and TRBJ2-1, with TRBD2 identical over 7 bases. Germline V gene lookup returns CDR1 SNHLY and CDR2 FYNNEI. CDR3 length: 17 residues. V shed 3 bases and J 0 bases; nucleotides not matched to a gene: 8. The CDR3 DNA follows: TGTGCCAGCAGTGACGTGACTAGCAGTAACTCCTACAATGAGCAGTTCTTC. Amino acid sequence: CASSDVTSSNSYNEQFF.

CDR3 sequence reads: CAWSVPTHRGSNYGYTF. CDR3 DNA sequence: TGTGCCTGGAGTGTACCTACCCATAGGGGGTCTAACTATGGCTACACCTTC. The V and J genes are TRBV30 and TRBJ1-2, with a weak D call TRBD1 (6 bases). Germline V gene lookup returns CDR1 GTSNPN and CDR2 SVGIG (reference sequence). Between the trimmed V and J ends, which lost 0 bases and 0 bases, there was a span of 17 bases. The CDR3 is 17 amino acids.

The V call is TRBV4-1, the J call TRBJ1-1; D gene unclear. Trimming took 1 base from V and 11 from J, leaving 11 bases between them. This CDR3 has 12 residues. Per the germline V gene, CDR1 is MGHRA and CDR2 is YSYEKL. Here the CDR3 DNA reads TGCGCCAGCAGCCAAGGTCGACTAGGGGCTTTCTTT. It yields the protein CASSQGRLGAFF.

The V and J genes are TRBV27 and TRBJ2-7; TRBD1 agrees at 7 bases. This CDR3 has 13 amino acids. The germline V gene has CDR1 MNHEY and CDR2 SMNVEV (reference sequence). The trim removed 5 bases at V and 2 bases at J, leaving 3 bases unmatched. This chain's CDR3 is CASSAGTAYEQYF. The CDR3 bases are TGTGCCAGCAGTGCCGGGACAGCCTACGAGCAGTACTTC.

The chain couples TRBV10-2 to TRBJ2-4; TRBD2 aligns across 7 bases. The CDR3 consists of 14 residues. The V gene's germline CDR1 is WSHSY and CDR2 SAAADI. Losses at the gene ends were 6 bases for V and 8 bases for J; bases not matched to a gene: 10. Here the CDR3 reads CASRDTSVEDIQYF. As DNA, the CDR3 is TGCGCCAGCAGAGACACTAGCGTGGAGGACATTCAGTACTTC.

The V call is TRBV6-5, the J call TRBJ2-7; 8 nucleotides line up with TRBD1. This CDR3 has 15 amino acids. The V and J ends lost 7 bases and 2 bases, in that order; junction bases with no gene match: 10. CDR1 and CDR2 (germline): MNHEY, SVGAGI. CDR3 sequence reads: CASTKTGQGPYEQYF. CDR3 DNA sequence: TGTGCCAGCACCAAAACCGGACAGGGACCCTACGAGCAGTACTTC.

The chain is built from TRBV18 and TRBJ1-1, with D uncertain. Looked up from germline, CDR1 is KGHSH and CDR2 is LQKENI. The V end was cut by 2 bases, the J end by 0 bases, with 4 bases between. The CDR3 is made up of 13 amino acids. The CDR3 DNA reads as TGTGCCAGCTCACCAGTAATGAACACTGAAGCTTTCTTT. It yields the protein CASSPVMNTEAFF.